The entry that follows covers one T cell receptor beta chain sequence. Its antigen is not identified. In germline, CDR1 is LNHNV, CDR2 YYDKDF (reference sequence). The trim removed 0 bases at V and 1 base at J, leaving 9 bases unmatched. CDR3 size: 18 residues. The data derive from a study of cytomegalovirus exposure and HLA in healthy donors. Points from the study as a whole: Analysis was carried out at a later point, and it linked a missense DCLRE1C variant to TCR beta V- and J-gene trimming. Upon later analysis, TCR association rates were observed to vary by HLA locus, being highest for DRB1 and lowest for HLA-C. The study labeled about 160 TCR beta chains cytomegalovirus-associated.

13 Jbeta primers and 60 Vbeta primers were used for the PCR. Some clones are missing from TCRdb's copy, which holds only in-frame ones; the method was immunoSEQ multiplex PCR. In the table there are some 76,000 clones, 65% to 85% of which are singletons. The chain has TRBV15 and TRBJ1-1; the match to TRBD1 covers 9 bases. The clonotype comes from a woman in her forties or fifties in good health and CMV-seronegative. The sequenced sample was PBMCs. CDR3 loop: CATSREPDRGSPNTEAFF. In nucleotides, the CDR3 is TGTGCCACCAGCAGAGAACCGGACAGGGGATCTCCGAACACTGAAGCTTTCTTT.